These 21 T cell receptor beta chains came from one sample sequenced in a study of human thymus T cells. Measured with immunoSEQ multiplex PCR; TCRdb has only the in-frame clones, and not every one. The sample yields 55,000 to 70,000 clones, 94% seen once. The sequencing input was blood. The receptor source for this set is a boy under two years old with a congenital heart defect but otherwise immunologically healthy.

This chain links TRBV6-5 with TRBJ2-3; 11 nucleotides line up with TRBD2. The junction had 7 bases not matched to a gene; V was cut back by 4 bases and J by 4 bases. The germline gives CDR1 MNHEY, CDR2 SVGAGI. The CDR3 has 16 residues. CDR3 bases: TGTGCCAGCAGTTTATTTAGCGGGGGGGCCGCAGATACGCAGTATTTT. It yields the protein CASSLFSGGAADTQYF.

This chain joins TRBV7-9 and TRBJ2-3; 7 bases agree with TRBD2. Trimming took 8 bases from V and 5 from J; bases not matched to a gene: 4. The CDR3 contains 12 residues. Germline V CDR1 and CDR2: SEHNR, FQNEAQ (reference sequence). The CDR3 is CASRAGEDTQYF. DNA for the CDR3: TGTGCCAGCCGGGCGGGGGAAGATACGCAGTATTTT.

This chain uses TRBV7-9 with TRBJ1-1, with 9 bases identical to TRBD1. V shed 7 bases and J 3 bases; nucleotides not matched to a gene: 12. This CDR3 is built from 16 residues. CDR1 SEHNR and CDR2 FQNEAQ come from the germline V gene (reference sequence). The CDR3 is CASNWTGVGEDTEAFF. The CDR3 nucleotides are TGTGCCAGCAACTGGACAGGGGTTGGGGAGGACACTGAAGCTTTCTTT.

This chain connects TRBV4-1 to TRBJ1-2, with 7 bases identical to TRBD1. Germline-derived CDR1 and CDR2 are MGHRA and YSYEKL. Trimming cost V 1 base and J 4 bases; bases outside gene matches: 9. The CDR3 consists of 16 residues. Here the CDR3 DNA reads TGCGCCAGCAGCCAAGCCCCTGGACAGGACGGCTATGGCTACACCTTC. This encodes CASSQAPGQDGYGYTF.

The V gene is TRBV7-2, the J gene TRBJ2-7, with D possibly TRBD2 on 5 matching bases. The CDR3 length is 15 residues. The germline V gene encodes CDR1 SGHTA and CDR2 FQGNSA. Trimming shortened V by 3 bases and J by 4 bases, and 16 bases separated the two germline ends. This CDR3 is CASSLGVGWTYEQYF. CDR3 nucleotides: TGTGCCAGCAGCTTGGGAGTTGGCTGGACTTACGAGCAGTACTTC.

The chain links TRBV18 to TRBJ1-6; 8 bases fit TRBD1. V trimming: 3 bases; J trimming: 5 bases; junction bases outside the gene matches: 0. The CDR3 contains 14 residues. The germline CDR1 and CDR2 sequences are KGHSH and LQKENI. The CDR3 region is CASSPGQDNSPLHF. The CDR3 bases are TGTGCCAGCTCACCGGGACAGGATAATTCACCCCTCCACTTT.

This chain links TRBV4-1 with TRBJ2-4, with TRBD1 matching over 7 bases. Germline V lookup: CDR1 MGHRA, CDR2 YSYEKL. V lost 4 bases, J lost 6 bases, and 9 bases stayed unmatched. The CDR3 has 15 residues. Here the CDR3 reads CASSLRQGQGNIQYF. CDR3 nucleotide sequence: TGCGCCAGCAGCCTCCGACAGGGACAAGGAAACATTCAGTACTTC.

The chain carries TRBV2 and TRBJ2-5; D remains ambiguous. Germline values: CDR1 SNHLY, CDR2 FYNNEI. Trimming cost V 6 bases and J 1 base, with 12 bases left between them. The CDR3 spans 14 residues. CDR3 nucleotides: TGTGCCAGCAGCGTACTCTCAGCCCAAGAGACCCAGTACTTC. Translation: CASSVLSAQETQYF.

This clone was seen just once. The rearrangement uses TRBV19 and TRBJ1-5, with D maybe TRBD1 (6 bases). The germline V gene encodes CDR1 LNHDA and CDR2 SQIVND (reference sequence). Trimming took off 3 bases at V and 4 bases at J, with 16 bases between the two ends. The CDR3 spans 16 residues. As DNA, the CDR3 is TGTGCCAGTAGTATCCCGTTAACAGGGAGGAATCAGCCCCAGCATTTT. Translation: CASSIPLTGRNQPQHF.

J is TRBJ1-2 and V is TRBV19; 7 bases match TRBD1. The CDR3 consists of 12 residues. CDR1 and CDR2 (germline): LNHDA, SQIVND (reference sequence). The trim removed 2 bases at V and 10 bases at J, leaving 4 bases unmatched. The CDR3 DNA reads TGTGCCAGTAGTATACGGGACAGCTTCTACACCTTC. This encodes CASSIRDSFYTF.

This chain links TRBV4-3 with TRBJ2-7, with TRBD1 matching 10 bases. The CDR3 extends over 15 amino acids. The trim removed 0 bases at V and 2 bases at J, leaving 1 base unmatched. CDR1 is LGHNA, CDR2 YSLEER, per germline. CDR3 in DNA: TGCGCCAGCAGCCAAGAGACAGGGGGCACCTACGAGCAGTACTTC. Its translation is CASSQETGGTYEQYF.

V gene TRBV7-2 combines with J gene TRBJ2-7; either TRBD1 or TRBD2 may fit D (6 bases each). CDR3 length: 15 amino acids. The germline CDR1 and CDR2 sequences are SGHTA and FQGNSA. V lost 3 bases and J 5 bases, leaving 17 bases between the germline ends. The CDR3 bases are TGTGCCAGCAGCTTGTACAACAGGGAGGTAGACGAGCAGTACTTC. It encodes CASSLYNREVDEQYF.

The V and J genes are TRBV5-1 and TRBJ2-2, with 7 positions matching TRBD1. The germline V gene has CDR1 SGHRS and CDR2 YFSETQ. V was pared by 4 bases and J by 8 bases, with 8 bases of the junction left unmatched. The CDR3 runs 14 residues. The CDR3 sequence: CASSVGTAPGELFF. The CDR3 nucleotides are TGCGCCAGCAGCGTCGGGACAGCCCCAGGGGAGCTGTTTTTT.

CDR3 sequence: CASSSSQETQYF. DNA of the CDR3: TGTGCCAGCAGCTCGAGCCAAGAGACCCAGTACTTC. The V and J genes are TRBV5-4 and TRBJ2-5; no clear D gene. The V gene's germline CDR1 is SGHNT and CDR2 YYREEE (reference sequence). The germline V and J ends were trimmed by 3 bases and 1 base, with 4 bases remaining between them. This CDR3 is 12 amino acids long. The full variable domain, with the rest looked up from reference TRBV5-4 and TRBJ2-5, is ETGVTQSPTHLIKTRGQQVTLRCSSQSGHNTVSWYQQALGQGPQFIFQYYREEENGRGNFPPRFSGLQFPNYSSELNVNALELDDSALYLCASSSSQETQYFGPGTRLLVL.

The CDR3 region is CASGLVLAGYRYEQYF. The DNA for the CDR3 is TGTGCTAGTGGTTTGGTACTTGCGGGGTATAGATACGAGCAGTACTTC. The rearrangement joins TRBV12-5 to TRBJ2-7; perhaps TRBD2 as D (6 bases). CDR1 and CDR2 from the germline V gene are LGHNT and FRNRAP. This CDR3 comprises 16 residues. The germline V and J ends were trimmed by 0 bases and 4 bases, with 16 bases remaining between them.

For the CDR3, the DNA is TGTGCCAGCTCCCCCGGGGAGAACACTGAAGCTTTCTTT. Translation gives CASSPGENTEAFF. J is TRBJ1-1 and V is TRBV18; no definite D call. With 6 bases removed from V and 1 base from J, the gap between germline ends came to 9 bases. Looked up from germline, CDR1 is KGHSH and CDR2 is LQKENI. The CDR3 totals 13 residues.

This clone has just one count. The rearrangement uses TRBV7-2 and TRBJ1-2; 11 nucleotides line up with TRBD1. V was clipped by 2 bases and J by 8 bases; unmatched bases: 7. The CDR3 runs to 15 residues. Germline CDR1 SGHTA, CDR2 FQGNSA. The chain's CDR3 is CASSLPNRTGGGYTF. The CDR3, as DNA: TGTGCCAGCAGCTTACCCAACCGGACAGGGGGCGGCTACACCTTC.

V usage is TRBV6-1 and J usage is TRBJ2-7; no firm D call. CDR3 length equals 13 residues. Trimming cost V 10 bases and J 0 bases, with 13 bases left between them. Looked up from germline, CDR1 is MNHNS and CDR2 is SASEGT. CDR3 region: CAILYHLSYEQYF. CDR3 DNA sequence: TGTGCCATCCTTTACCACCTCTCCTACGAGCAGTACTTC.

The V and J genes are TRBV29-1 and TRBJ2-7; 8 bases line up with TRBD2. CDR1 and CDR2 (germline): SQVTM, ANQGSEA. With 7 bases clipped from V and 1 base from J, the junction kept 12 bases outside the gene matches. The CDR3 contains 15 residues. DNA of the CDR3: TGCAGCGCGAAAGGGGGGACTAGGGGGTCCTACGAGCAGTACTTC. Its protein is CSAKGGTRGSYEQYF.

The chain joins TRBV28 to TRBJ2-1, with D tentatively TRBD1 (6 bases). Germline lookup yields CDR1 MDHEN and CDR2 SYDVKM. The length of the CDR3 is 15 residues. The V and J ends lost 3 bases and 6 bases respectively, with 15 bases between them. The CDR3 protein is CASSLLGAESNEQFF. The CDR3 DNA sequence: TGTGCCAGCAGTTTGCTGGGGGCTGAGAGCAATGAGCAGTTCTTC.

V usage is TRBV14 and J usage is TRBJ2-7; no definite D call. CDR1 SGHDN and CDR2 FVKESK come from the germline V gene. This CDR3 is 15 amino acids long. V lost 4 bases and J lost 0, with 13 bases in between. CDR3 bases: TGTGCCAGCAGCCCCCAGGTGTATAGCTCCTACGAGCAGTACTTC. Encoded protein: CASSPQVYSSYEQYF. The whole variable domain, remainder taken from reference TRBV14 and TRBJ2-7, is EAGVTQFPSHSVIEKGQTVTLRCDPISGHDNLYWYRRVMGKEIKFLLHFVKESKQDESGMPNNRFLAERTGGTYSTLKVQPAELEDSGVYFCASSPQVYSSYEQYFGPGTRLTVT.